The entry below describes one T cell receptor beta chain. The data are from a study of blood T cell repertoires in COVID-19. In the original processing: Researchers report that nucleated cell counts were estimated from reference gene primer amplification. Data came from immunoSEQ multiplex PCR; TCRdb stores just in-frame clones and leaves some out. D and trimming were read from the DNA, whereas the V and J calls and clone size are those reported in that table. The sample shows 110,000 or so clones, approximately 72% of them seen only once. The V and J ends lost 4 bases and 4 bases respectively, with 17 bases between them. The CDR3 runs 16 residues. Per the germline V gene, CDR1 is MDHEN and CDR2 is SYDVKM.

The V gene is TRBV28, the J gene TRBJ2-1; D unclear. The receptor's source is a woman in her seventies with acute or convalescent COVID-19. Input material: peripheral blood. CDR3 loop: CASSSLSTTTYNEQFF. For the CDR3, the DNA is TGTGCCAGCAGTTCCCTAAGTACAACGACATACAATGAGCAGTTCTTC.